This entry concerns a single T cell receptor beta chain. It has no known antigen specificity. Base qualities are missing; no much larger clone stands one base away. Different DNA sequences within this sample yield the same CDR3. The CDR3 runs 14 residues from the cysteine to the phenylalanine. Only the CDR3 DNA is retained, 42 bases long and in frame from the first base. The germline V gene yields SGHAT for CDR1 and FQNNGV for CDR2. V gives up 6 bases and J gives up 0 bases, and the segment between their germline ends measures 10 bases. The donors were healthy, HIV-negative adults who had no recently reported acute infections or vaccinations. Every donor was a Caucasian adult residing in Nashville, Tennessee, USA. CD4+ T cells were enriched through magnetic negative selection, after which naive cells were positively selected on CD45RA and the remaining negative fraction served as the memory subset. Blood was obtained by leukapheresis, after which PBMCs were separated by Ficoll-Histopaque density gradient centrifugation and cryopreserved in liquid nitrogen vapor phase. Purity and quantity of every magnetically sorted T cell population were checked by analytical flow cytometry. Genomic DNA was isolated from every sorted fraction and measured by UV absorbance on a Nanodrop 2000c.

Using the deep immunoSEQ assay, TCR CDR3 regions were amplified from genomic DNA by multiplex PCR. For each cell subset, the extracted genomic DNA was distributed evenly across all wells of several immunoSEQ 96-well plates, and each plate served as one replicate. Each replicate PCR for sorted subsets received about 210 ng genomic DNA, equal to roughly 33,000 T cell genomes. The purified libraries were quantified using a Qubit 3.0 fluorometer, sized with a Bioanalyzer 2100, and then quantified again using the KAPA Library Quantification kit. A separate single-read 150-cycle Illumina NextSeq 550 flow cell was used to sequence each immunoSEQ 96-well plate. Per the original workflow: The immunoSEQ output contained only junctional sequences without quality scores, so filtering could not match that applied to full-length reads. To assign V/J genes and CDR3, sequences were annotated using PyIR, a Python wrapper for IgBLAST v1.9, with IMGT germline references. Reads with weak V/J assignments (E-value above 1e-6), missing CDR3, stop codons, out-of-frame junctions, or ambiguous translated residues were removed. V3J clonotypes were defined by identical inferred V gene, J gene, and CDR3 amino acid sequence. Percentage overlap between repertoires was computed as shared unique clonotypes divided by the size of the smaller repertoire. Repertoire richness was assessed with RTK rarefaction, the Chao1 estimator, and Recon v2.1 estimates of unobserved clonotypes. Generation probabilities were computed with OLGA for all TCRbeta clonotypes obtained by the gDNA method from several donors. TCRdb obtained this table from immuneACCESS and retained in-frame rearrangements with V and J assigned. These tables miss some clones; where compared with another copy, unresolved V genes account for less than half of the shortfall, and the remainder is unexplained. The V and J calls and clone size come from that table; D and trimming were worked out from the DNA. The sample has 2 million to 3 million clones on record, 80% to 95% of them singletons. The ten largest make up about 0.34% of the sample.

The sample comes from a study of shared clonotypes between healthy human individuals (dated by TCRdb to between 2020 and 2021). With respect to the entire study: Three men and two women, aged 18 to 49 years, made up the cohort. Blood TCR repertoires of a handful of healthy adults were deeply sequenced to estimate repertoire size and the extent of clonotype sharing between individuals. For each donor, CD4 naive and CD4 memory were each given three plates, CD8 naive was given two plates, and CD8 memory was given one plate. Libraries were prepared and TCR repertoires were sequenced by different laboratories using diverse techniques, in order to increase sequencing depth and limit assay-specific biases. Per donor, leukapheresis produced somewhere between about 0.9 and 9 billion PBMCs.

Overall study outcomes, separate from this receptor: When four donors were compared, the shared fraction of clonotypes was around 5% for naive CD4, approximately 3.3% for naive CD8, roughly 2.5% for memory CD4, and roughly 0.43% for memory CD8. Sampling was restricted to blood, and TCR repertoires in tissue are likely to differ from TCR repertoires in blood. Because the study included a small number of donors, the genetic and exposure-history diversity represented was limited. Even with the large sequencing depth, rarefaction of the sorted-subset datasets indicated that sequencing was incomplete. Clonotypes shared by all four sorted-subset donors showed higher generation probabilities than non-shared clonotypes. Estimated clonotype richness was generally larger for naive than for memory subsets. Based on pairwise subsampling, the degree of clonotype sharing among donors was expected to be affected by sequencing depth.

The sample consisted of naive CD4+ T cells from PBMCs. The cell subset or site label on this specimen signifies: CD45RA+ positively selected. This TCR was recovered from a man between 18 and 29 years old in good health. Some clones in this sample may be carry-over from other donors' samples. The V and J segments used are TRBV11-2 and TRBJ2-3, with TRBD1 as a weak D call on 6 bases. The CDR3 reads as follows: CASSPGQSTDTQYF. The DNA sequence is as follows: TGTGCCAGCAGTCCCGGACAGAGCACAGATACGCAGTATTTT.